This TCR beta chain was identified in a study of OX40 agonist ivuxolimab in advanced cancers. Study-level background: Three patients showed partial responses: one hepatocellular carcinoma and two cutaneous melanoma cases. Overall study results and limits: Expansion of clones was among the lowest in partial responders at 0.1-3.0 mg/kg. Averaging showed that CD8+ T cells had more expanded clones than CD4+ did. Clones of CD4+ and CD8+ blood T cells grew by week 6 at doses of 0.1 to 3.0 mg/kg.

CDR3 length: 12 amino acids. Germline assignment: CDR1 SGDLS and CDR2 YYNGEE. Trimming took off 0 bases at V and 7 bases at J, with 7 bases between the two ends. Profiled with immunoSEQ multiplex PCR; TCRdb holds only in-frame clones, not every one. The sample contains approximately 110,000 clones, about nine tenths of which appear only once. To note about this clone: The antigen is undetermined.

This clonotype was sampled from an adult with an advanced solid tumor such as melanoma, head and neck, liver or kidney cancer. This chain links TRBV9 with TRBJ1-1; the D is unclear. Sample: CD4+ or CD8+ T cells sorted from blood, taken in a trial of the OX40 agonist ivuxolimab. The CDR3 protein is CASSVAHSEAFF. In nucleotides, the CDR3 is TGTGCCAGCAGCGTAGCGCATAGTGAAGCTTTCTTT.